The rows below give T cell receptor beta chains drawn from one sample of a study of cytomegalovirus exposure and HLA in healthy donors. Assay: immunoSEQ multiplex PCR; the TCRdb copy retains only in-frame clones and omits some. The table records approximately 200,000 clones, 65% to 90% of them present only once. Sample: PBMCs. These receptors all come from a girl between 5 and 17 years old in good health and CMV-seronegative. CDR3s include the opening cysteine and the closing phenylalanine or tryptophan. Each record gives: J gene, V gene, clone size, D gene, CDR3 DNA, CDR3 protein. The D gene is left open where the match is weak. Rows give clone size only sometimes, using once, few, many, or a class for an expanded clone.

j_gene: TRBJ1-5
v_gene: TRBV19
abundance: NA
d_gene: NA
CDR3nt: TGTGCCAGTAGTATTGGTACAGCCTCTAATCAGCCCCAGCATTTT
CDR3aa: CASSIGTASNQPQHF

j_gene: TRBJ1-5
v_gene: TRBV19
abundance: NA
d_gene: NA
CDR3nt: TGTGCCAGTAACTCACAGGGAATGAGCAATCAGCCCCAGCATTTT
CDR3aa: CASNSQGMSNQPQHF

j_gene: TRBJ2-1
v_gene: TRBV5-4
abundance: NA
d_gene: TRBD2
CDR3nt: TGTGCCAGCAGCTCCCGACTAGCGGGAAACCACAATGAGCAGTTCTTC
CDR3aa: CASSSRLAGNHNEQFF

j_gene: TRBJ1-1
v_gene: TRBV29-1
abundance: NA
d_gene: NA
CDR3nt: TGCAGCGCCCCCCACGGCACTGAAGCTTTCTTT
CDR3aa: CSAPHGTEAFF

j_gene: TRBJ1-1
v_gene: TRBV5-1
abundance: NA
d_gene: NA
CDR3nt: TGCGCCAGCAGCGCCCCTCGGGGAGGCAGTGGCACTGAAGCTTTCTTT
CDR3aa: CASSAPRGGSGTEAFF

j_gene: TRBJ1-1
v_gene: TRBV29-1
abundance: NA
d_gene: NA
CDR3nt: TGCAGCGTAAACCTCAAGGCCACAGGGTCGGTCCTTGAAGCTTTCTTT
CDR3aa: CSVNLKATGSVLEAFF

j_gene: TRBJ2-6
v_gene: TRBV6-4
abundance: many
d_gene: TRBD2
CDR3nt: TGTGCCGGGACTAGCGGGAGTGGGGCCAACGTCCTGACTTTC
CDR3aa: CAGTSGSGANVLTF

j_gene: TRBJ1-5
v_gene: TRBV28
abundance: NA
d_gene: NA
CDR3nt: TGTGCCAGCAGTTCATTTTTCCAGCCCCAGCATTTT
CDR3aa: CASSSFFQPQHF

j_gene: TRBJ2-7
v_gene: TRBV6-1
abundance: NA
d_gene: NA
CDR3nt: TGTGCCAGCAGTGAGGGCGGGCTAGGAGAGCAGTACTTC
CDR3aa: CASSEGGLGEQYF

j_gene: TRBJ1-2
v_gene: TRBV6-1
abundance: once
d_gene: TRBD1
CDR3nt: TGTGCCAGCAGACCGGGACAGAATAACTATGGCTACACCTTC
CDR3aa: CASRPGQNNYGYTF

j_gene: TRBJ2-7
v_gene: TRBV6-6
abundance: NA
d_gene: NA
CDR3nt: TGTGCCAGCAGTAATCACATGGGTAGCCCCTACGAGCAGTACTTC
CDR3aa: CASSNHMGSPYEQYF

j_gene: TRBJ1-5
v_gene: TRBV28
abundance: NA
d_gene: NA
CDR3nt: TGTGCCAGCAGCCTCGTCGGGAACCAGCCCCAGCATTTT
CDR3aa: CASSLVGNQPQHF

j_gene: TRBJ1-1
v_gene: TRBV7-2
abundance: NA
d_gene: NA
CDR3nt: TGTGCCAGCAGCTCTCTTTCTACGGGGGGCACTGAAGCTTTCTTT
CDR3aa: CASSSLSTGGTEAFF

j_gene: TRBJ2-5
v_gene: TRBV29-1
abundance: NA
d_gene: NA
CDR3nt: TGCAGCGTTGAAACCAAGACAGTCCCAGAGACCCAGTACTTC
CDR3aa: CSVETKTVPETQYF

j_gene: TRBJ2-7
v_gene: TRBV5-4
abundance: NA
d_gene: TRBD1
CDR3nt: TGTGCCAGCAGCAGGACAGGGGGGGGCCTCGAGCAGTACTTC
CDR3aa: CASSRTGGGLEQYF

j_gene: TRBJ1-5
v_gene: TRBV6-5
abundance: NA
d_gene: TRBD1
CDR3nt: TGTGCCAGCAGTTCTTGGACAGGGGGCGACCCCCAGCATTTT
CDR3aa: CASSSWTGGDPQHF

j_gene: TRBJ1-3
v_gene: TRBV14
abundance: NA
d_gene: NA
CDR3nt: TGTGCCAGCAGCCATCTCCCGAAGTGGGCGGGCGTCGGAAACACCATATATTTT
CDR3aa: CASSHLPKWAGVGNTIYF

j_gene: TRBJ1-2
v_gene: TRBV25-1
abundance: NA
d_gene: NA
CDR3nt: TGTGCCAGCAGTGAATCCGGGTGTGGCTACACCTTC
CDR3aa: CASSESGCGYTF

j_gene: TRBJ1-6
v_gene: TRBV9
abundance: NA
d_gene: NA
CDR3nt: TGTGCCAGCAGCGTAGACACCGGCGACAGAGATTCACCCCTCCACTTT
CDR3aa: CASSVDTGDRDSPLHF

j_gene: TRBJ1-1
v_gene: TRBV7-3
abundance: NA
d_gene: NA
CDR3nt: TGTGCCAGCAGCTTAACATTTGGAGGGAAAGCTGAAGCTTTCTTT
CDR3aa: CASSLTFGGKAEAFF

j_gene: TRBJ1-2
v_gene: TRBV28
abundance: NA
d_gene: NA
CDR3nt: TGTGCCAGCAGCCCCTGGGCTGTGGCTGGCTACACCTTC
CDR3aa: CASSPWAVAGYTF

j_gene: TRBJ1-2
v_gene: TRBV10-3
abundance: NA
d_gene: TRBD1
CDR3nt: TGTGCCATCAGTGGGGGGACAGGGAATAACTATGGCTACACCTTC
CDR3aa: CAISGGTGNNYGYTF

j_gene: TRBJ2-3
v_gene: TRBV4-1
abundance: few
d_gene: TRBD2
CDR3nt: TGCGCCAGCAGCCAATCACCGGGACTAGCTCACACAGATACGCAGTATTTT
CDR3aa: CASSQSPGLAHTDTQYF

j_gene: TRBJ2-7
v_gene: TRBV7-9
abundance: NA
d_gene: NA
CDR3nt: TGTGCCAGCAGCTTAAACGAGGGGGAGTGGGAGCAGTACTTC
CDR3aa: CASSLNEGEWEQYF

j_gene: TRBJ2-1
v_gene: TRBV5-4
abundance: NA
d_gene: NA
CDR3nt: TGTGCCAGCAGCCAGACAAGCGGATCGTACAATGAGCAGTTCTTC
CDR3aa: CASSQTSGSYNEQFF

j_gene: TRBJ2-3
v_gene: TRBV9
abundance: NA
d_gene: NA
CDR3nt: TGTGCCAGCACCCAAACAGACACAGATACGCAGTATTTT
CDR3aa: CASTQTDTDTQYF

j_gene: TRBJ2-3
v_gene: TRBV2
abundance: NA
d_gene: TRBD2
CDR3nt: TGTGCCAGCAGTGGGGGGACTAGCCCCACCACAGATACGCAGTATTTT
CDR3aa: CASSGGTSPTTDTQYF

j_gene: TRBJ2-3
v_gene: TRBV5-6
abundance: NA
d_gene: TRBD1
CDR3nt: TGTGCCAGCAGCCACGACAGGGTCACAGATACGCAGTATTTT
CDR3aa: CASSHDRVTDTQYF

j_gene: TRBJ2-3
v_gene: TRBV7-2
abundance: NA
d_gene: NA
CDR3nt: TGTGCCAGCAGCTTCGCGGAAGCAGATACGCAGTATTTT
CDR3aa: CASSFAEADTQYF

j_gene: TRBJ1-1
v_gene: TRBV19
abundance: NA
d_gene: NA
CDR3nt: TGTGCCAGTAGAATTCGTACAGGGAACACTGAAGCTTTCTTT
CDR3aa: CASRIRTGNTEAFF

j_gene: TRBJ2-7
v_gene: TRBV2
abundance: NA
d_gene: NA
CDR3nt: TGTGCCAGTATATTAGGGGGACACGCTCTCCCGGGGCTCCAGCAGTACTTC
CDR3aa: CASILGGHALPGLQQYF

j_gene: TRBJ1-5
v_gene: TRBV10-2
abundance: NA
d_gene: NA
CDR3nt: TGCGCCAGCACCAGGGGAGGGAATCAGCCCCAGCATTTT
CDR3aa: CASTRGGNQPQHF

j_gene: TRBJ1-6
v_gene: TRBV9
abundance: NA
d_gene: NA
CDR3nt: TGTGCCAGCAGCGTTAGCCCTTACGCTTCACCCCTCCACTTT
CDR3aa: CASSVSPYASPLHF

j_gene: TRBJ2-5
v_gene: TRBV2
abundance: NA
d_gene: NA
CDR3nt: TGTGCCAGCAGCCCCAGTTGGGGGGTAGAGACCCAGTACTTC
CDR3aa: CASSPSWGVETQYF

j_gene: TRBJ2-5
v_gene: TRBV6-1
abundance: NA
d_gene: TRBD2
CDR3nt: TGTGCCAGCAGTGAAGGGACTAGCGGGTGGGCGGAGACCCAGTACTTC
CDR3aa: CASSEGTSGWAETQYF

j_gene: TRBJ2-7
v_gene: TRBV11-2
abundance: NA
d_gene: NA
CDR3nt: TGTGCCAGCAGCTTAGGGTCGTTAGGGGCCTACTACGAGCAGTACTTC
CDR3aa: CASSLGSLGAYYEQYF

j_gene: TRBJ2-1
v_gene: TRBV6-6
abundance: NA
d_gene: NA
CDR3nt: TGTGCCAGCAGTTACTCGATGTCCAGGGAAGGGAATGAGCAGTTCTTC
CDR3aa: CASSYSMSREGNEQFF

j_gene: TRBJ2-7
v_gene: TRBV5-1
abundance: once
d_gene: NA
CDR3nt: TGCGCCAGCAGCTTGAACAGGGCCTACGAGCAGTACTTC
CDR3aa: CASSLNRAYEQYF

j_gene: TRBJ1-5
v_gene: TRBV19
abundance: NA
d_gene: TRBD1
CDR3nt: TGTGCCAGTAGTATACGGACAGGGGAACTTTCGCGGCAGCCCCAGCATTTT
CDR3aa: CASSIRTGELSRQPQHF

j_gene: TRBJ1-1
v_gene: TRBV6-5
abundance: NA
d_gene: NA
CDR3nt: TGTGCCACCTCCTTTGGAGTATGGGCTTTCTTT
CDR3aa: CATSFGVWAFF

j_gene: TRBJ1-1
v_gene: TRBV7-8
abundance: NA
d_gene: NA
CDR3nt: TGTGCCAGCAGCTTAGGCTTACAGATGAACACTGAAGCTTTCTTT
CDR3aa: CASSLGLQMNTEAFF

j_gene: TRBJ2-7
v_gene: TRBV5-1
abundance: once
d_gene: NA
CDR3nt: TGCGCCAGCAGCCAGCTTGTGGCAGGGAACGAGCAGTACTTC
CDR3aa: CASSQLVAGNEQYF

j_gene: TRBJ2-1
v_gene: TRBV5-6
abundance: NA
d_gene: TRBD2
CDR3nt: TGTGCCAGCAGCTTAACCCGGGAGGGCGACAATGAGCAGTTCTTC
CDR3aa: CASSLTREGDNEQFF

j_gene: TRBJ2-1
v_gene: TRBV10-1
abundance: NA
d_gene: NA
CDR3nt: TGCGCCAGCAGTGAGGTTAGCGGCTCCTACAATGAGCAGTTCTTC
CDR3aa: CASSEVSGSYNEQFF

j_gene: TRBJ1-1
v_gene: TRBV29-1
abundance: NA
d_gene: NA
CDR3nt: TGCAGCGTCGCGGGACGGCCGAACACTGAAGCTTTCTTT
CDR3aa: CSVAGRPNTEAFF

j_gene: TRBJ2-1
v_gene: TRBV6-1
abundance: once
d_gene: NA
CDR3nt: TGTGCCAGCGGCGGGCTAGGAAGGATGTATCAGTTCTTC
CDR3aa: CASGGLGRMYQFF

j_gene: TRBJ1-1
v_gene: TRBV27
abundance: NA
d_gene: TRBD1
CDR3nt: TGTGCCAGCAGTTTGGATCGGGACAGGAGTAACACTGAAGCTTTCTTT
CDR3aa: CASSLDRDRSNTEAFF

j_gene: TRBJ1-1
v_gene: TRBV5-4
abundance: NA
d_gene: TRBD1
CDR3nt: TGTGCCAGCAGTGCTATGGGACAGGGGACTGAAGCTTTCTTT
CDR3aa: CASSAMGQGTEAFF

j_gene: TRBJ2-2
v_gene: TRBV6-1
abundance: NA
d_gene: NA
CDR3nt: TGTGCCAGCAGTGAAATCGGGGGGCTAATCGGGGAGCTGTTTTTT
CDR3aa: CASSEIGGLIGELFF

j_gene: TRBJ2-3
v_gene: TRBV2
abundance: NA
d_gene: NA
CDR3nt: TGTGCCAGCAGAGTTGACTCGGCTACGCAGTATTTT
CDR3aa: CASRVDSATQYF